The sequence of this TCR beta chain was determined in a study of blood T cell repertoires in COVID-19. Whole-study context: From the United States, Italy and Spain came samples of acute and convalescent COVID-19. The analysed material was cDNA or gDNA that came from T cells, B-cell-depleted T cells, or PBMCs.

This clone was counted between two and nine times. V dropped 5 bases and J dropped 9 bases, with 10 bases sitting between them. The CDR3 has 10 amino acids. Germline lookup yields CDR1 GTSNPN and CDR2 SVGIG (reference sequence). Per the original data handling: Amplification of reference gene primers provided the estimated nucleated cell counts. TCRdb's table, derived via immunoSEQ multiplex PCR, lists solely in-frame clones and lacks some. The DNA gave D and trimming, while V, J and clone size come from that table. Of some 150,000 clones listed, around 87% were seen once; the top ten hold about 5.8%. The sample was peripheral blood. V gene TRBV30 combines with J gene TRBJ1-2; D ambiguous. This clonotype was sampled from a human donor in a cohort sampled during active COVID-19. The chain's CDR3 is CAWWTGSYTF. CDR3 nucleotides: TGTGCCTGGTGGACGGGAAGCTACACCTTC.